This is a list of T cell receptor beta chains from one sample in a study of cytomegalovirus exposure and HLA in healthy donors. Method: immunoSEQ multiplex PCR; TCRdb's copy keeps in-frame clones and lacks some. The data include 200,000 to 250,000 clones; the top ten clones carry roughly 0.89%. Material: PBMCs. The receptors originated from a woman in her thirties in good health and CMV-seropositive. CDR3s include the opening cysteine and the closing phenylalanine or tryptophan. The D gene is left open where the match is weak.

v_call	j_call	d_call	cdr3_aa
TRBV29-1	TRBJ1-2	TRBD1	CSVDDSWDSYGYTF
TRBV7-8	TRBJ2-1	NA	CASSLAVSNEQFF
TRBV5-1	TRBJ1-2	TRBD1	CASSSGQENLYGYTF
TRBV5-4	TRBJ2-3	NA	CASSLDREDTQYF
TRBV29-1	TRBJ1-2	TRBD1	CSVGVRVVPLFQTGGEGYTF
TRBV19	TRBJ2-1	NA	CASSIGANHEQFF
TRBV5-1	TRBJ2-2	NA	CASSLMSGAGELFF
TRBV6-5	TRBJ1-4	TRBD1	CASSLDRGYEKLFF
TRBV5-6	TRBJ1-2	NA	CASSLVATFAANYGYTF
TRBV10-2	TRBJ2-1	NA	CASSTGDTNEQFF
TRBV4-1	TRBJ1-2	NA	CASSQLRSGVFDGYTF
TRBV30	TRBJ1-5	NA	CAWSSRENQPQHF
TRBV19	TRBJ2-2	NA	CASSIDKNTGELFF
TRBV5-1	TRBJ2-5	TRBD2	CASSPVGLAGEETQYF
TRBV19	TRBJ1-2	TRBD1	CASKAPGQGDYGYTF
TRBV11-2	TRBJ2-3	TRBD2	CASSPVAGGTDTQYF
TRBV4-1	TRBJ1-2	TRBD1	CASSQDWDRGYGYTF
TRBV7-9	TRBJ2-1	TRBD1	CASSLPGQDSYNEQFF
TRBV28	TRBJ2-3	TRBD2	CASNSPGGVSRMDTQYF
TRBV25-1	TRBJ1-1	NA	CASSESAGTEAFF
TRBV10-3	TRBJ1-5	TRBD1	CAISGTGSNQPQHF
TRBV6-5	TRBJ1-5	NA	CASSLQAYQPQHF
TRBV11-2	TRBJ2-7	TRBD2	CASSFLSGGAYEQYF
TRBV19	TRBJ1-5	TRBD1	CASSPRQGAYQPQHF
TRBV10-2	TRBJ1-1	NA	CASRDPTDRTEAFF
TRBV4-3	TRBJ1-2	NA	CASSQGTGNYGYTF
TRBV6-6	TRBJ1-4	TRBD1	CASSTPGQGNEKLFF
TRBV27	TRBJ2-5	NA	CASSLIGGVKETQYF
TRBV7-8	TRBJ1-1	TRBD1	CASSFRGLGTEAFF
TRBV5-4	TRBJ2-5	TRBD2	CASSRGDGEQYF
TRBV10-3	TRBJ1-2	NA	CAISETGIYGYTF
TRBV29-1	TRBJ2-2	NA	CSVQTGWDTGELFF
TRBV6-6	TRBJ2-7	NA	CASSSQGSEQYF
TRBV10-3	TRBJ1-4	NA	CAISESTPGNEKLFF
TRBV7-8	TRBJ2-1	TRBD2	CASSLSTSGRLINEQFF
TRBV23-1	TRBJ1-2	NA	CASSQFRSGIYGYTF
TRBV28	TRBJ2-1	TRBD2	CASSLRLAGLAGANSYNEQFF
TRBV14	TRBJ2-3	TRBD1	CASSQEGLGQAFTDTQYF
TRBV7-2	TRBJ1-5	NA	CASSRMGGGQPQHF
TRBV28	TRBJ2-1	TRBD1	CASSFHRGQGIDEQFF
TRBV5-1	TRBJ2-3	TRBD2	CASSRPTSRVPADTQYF
TRBV7-2	TRBJ1-1	NA	CASSYGQNTEAFF
TRBV10-2	TRBJ1-3	TRBD1	CASTNRQGTTIYF
TRBV30	TRBJ2-7	NA	CAWSVLRRTAAYEQYF
TRBV18	TRBJ2-3	TRBD2	CASSSLAGEDTQYF
TRBV28	TRBJ1-4	TRBD1	CASRGTGHEKLFF
TRBV28	TRBJ1-2	TRBD1	CASTLGTGNGYTF
TRBV5-1	TRBJ1-2	TRBD1	CASSSYTGDYGYTF
TRBV2	TRBJ1-1	TRBD1	CASSEAGTGAEAFF
TRBV7-2	TRBJ2-2	NA	CASSRQRNTGELFF
TRBV5-1	TRBJ1-2	TRBD1	CASSLGDRGLDGYTF
TRBV19	TRBJ2-7	TRBD1	CASSIDRGFSYEQYF
TRBV27	TRBJ2-5	TRBD2	CASSPWGGKETQYF